This T cell receptor (beta chain) was captured in a study of cytomegalovirus exposure and HLA in healthy donors. As for this clone: Its antigen is unidentified.

It was with 60 Vbeta and 13 Jbeta primers that the PCR ran. The authors' processing: In a later analysis, of 70 million to 85 million unique beta chains, roughly 9.9 million appeared in at least two donors. Here immunoSEQ multiplex PCR was the method, and the copy in TCRdb shows in-frame clones only, minus some. V and J calls and clone size are those listed in that table; D and trimming were worked out from the DNA. The repertoire holds some 150,000 clones, with about four fifths as singletons. Findings and limits, study-wide: In a later analysis, TCR beta V- and J-gene trimming showed a link to a missense DCLRE1C variant.

The sample comprised PBMCs. This receptor was identified in a man aged 25 to 45 in good health and CMV-seropositive.

As DNA, the CDR3 is TGTGCCAGCAGTCTTCCACAGGGGGCAAGGTATAATTCACCCCTCCACTTT. It codes for CASSLPQGARYNSPLHF. The rearrangement uses TRBV28 and TRBJ1-6; 9 bases agree with TRBD1. Germline CDR1 reads MDHEN; CDR2 reads SYDVKM. The trim removed 5 bases at V and 4 bases at J, leaving 9 bases unmatched. The CDR3 contains 17 residues.